Presented here are 30 T cell receptor beta chains from one specimen sequenced in a study of T-cell memory formation after mild COVID-19. Via MiXCR, TCRdb re-called the 5' RACE reads, giving one row per CDR3 protein. The profile shows some 340,000 distinct CDR3 sequences, roughly 13% of them singletons. The source material was PBMCs or a T cell subset sorted from them (not recorded which). The receptors were gathered from a man between 18 and 35 years old who had mild COVID-19 (a few samples of this study predate the infection). Cell type and time point are not known.

The V call is TRBV5-1, the J call TRBJ2-2; D possibly uses TRBD1 or TRBD2 (5 bases each). The CDR3 has 16 residues. Germline V gene sequence: CDR1 SGHRS, CDR2 YFSETQ. Trimming pared 5 bases from V and 4 bases from J, leaving 18 bases between. Here the CDR3 DNA reads TGCGCCAGCAGTTTTCAGGGTACTGCGGGCACCGGGGAGCTGTTTTTT. Translation gives CASSFQGTAGTGELFF.

This clonotype was recorded many times. The chain is built from TRBV7-3 and TRBJ1-1; 9 nucleotides align to TRBD1. The CDR3 extends over 15 amino acids. The trim removed 6 bases at V and 4 bases at J, leaving 9 bases unmatched. Germline assignment: CDR1 SGHTA and CDR2 FQGTGA. The CDR3 DNA follows: TGTGCCAGCAGAGGGGACAGGGTCGGGCGCACTGAAGCTTTCTTT. This sequence encodes CASRGDRVGRTEAFF.

This clonotype turned up a few times. This chain links TRBV9 with TRBJ2-3; tentatively, D is TRBD2 (6 bases). Germline V gene sequence: CDR1 SGDLS, CDR2 YYNGEE. The V end lost 3 bases, the J end lost 6 bases, and 26 bases lay between the germline ends. The CDR3 has 18 residues. CDR3 amino acids: CASSARRGSSGLSDTQYF. CDR3 DNA: TGTGCCAGCAGCGCCAGACGGGGTAGCTCGGGACTTTCCGATACGCAGTATTTT.

The V call is TRBV20-1, the J call TRBJ1-2; D is undetermined. V lost 5 bases to trimming and J lost 2 bases, with 9 bases between them. There are 12 residues in the CDR3. The germline CDR1 and CDR2 sequences are DFQATT and SNEGSKA (reference sequence). In DNA, the CDR3 is TGCAGTGCTGCGGGCCTCAACTATGGCTACACCTTC. Amino acids: CSAAGLNYGYTF.

This clonotype was seen only once. The V call is TRBV18, the J call TRBJ2-1; D is unclear. Germline loops: CDR1 KGHSH, CDR2 LQKENI. There are 12 residues in the CDR3. The V and J ends lost 0 bases and 14 bases respectively, with 11 bases between them. The CDR3 region has the DNA TGTGCCAGCTCACCACCGGTGAGACGAAAGTTCTTC. It specifies CASSPPVRRKFF.

The V gene is TRBV29-1, the J gene TRBJ1-2, with D unresolved. Germline-derived CDR1 and CDR2 are SQVTM and ANQGSEA. The CDR3 is 16 amino acids. The V end lost 1 base, the J end lost 1 base, and 16 bases lay between the germline ends. The CDR3, as DNA: TGCAGCGTTGAAGGGTGGGCGCCGAAGCTTAACTATGGCTACACCTTC. Encoded protein: CSVEGWAPKLNYGYTF.

This clonotype was found a few times. The chain links TRBV9 to TRBJ2-1, with D uncertain. Germline V gives CDR1 SGDLS, CDR2 YYNGEE. V lost 0 bases and J 6 bases, leaving 10 bases between the germline ends. This CDR3 is built from 14 residues. Written as DNA, the CDR3 is TGTGCCAGCAGCGTAGGAGCCCCAGCCAATGAGCAGTTCTTC. It yields the protein CASSVGAPANEQFF.

This chain joins TRBV27 and TRBJ1-1; 8 bases are a match to TRBD1. From germline, CDR1 is MNHEY and CDR2 SMNVEV (reference sequence). With V trimmed by 2 bases and J by 0 bases, 5 bases remained unmatched. This CDR3 contains 16 residues. The CDR3 here is CASSLGQGAMNTEAFF. CDR3 nucleotide sequence: TGTGCCAGCAGTTTAGGGCAGGGGGCGATGAACACTGAAGCTTTCTTT.

This clonotype was observed a few times. This rearrangement joins TRBV6-5 to TRBJ2-5, with TRBD1 identical over 7 bases. The CDR3 is made up of 17 amino acids. The ends lost 1 base at V and 5 bases at J; junction bases unmatched: 13. Germline values: CDR1 MNHEY, CDR2 SVGAGI. The CDR3 sequence: CASSYYRGLLYPETQYF. CDR3 coding DNA: TGTGCCAGCAGTTACTACAGGGGCCTACTCTACCCGGAGACCCAGTACTTC.

The chain joins TRBV6-5 to TRBJ2-6; D is ambiguous. CDR1 MNHEY and CDR2 SVGAGI come from the germline V gene. The CDR3 is 15 amino acids. V was clipped by 3 bases and J by 1 base, with 7 bases between them. This CDR3 reads CASSYGRSGANVLTF. CDR3 DNA sequence: TGTGCCAGCAGTTATGGCAGGTCTGGGGCCAACGTCCTGACTTTC.

This clonotype has only a few counts. The rearrangement joins TRBV5-1 to TRBJ2-5; D is possibly TRBD1 (5 bases). CDR3 length equals 13 residues. CDR1 and CDR2 from the germline V gene are SGHRS and YFSETQ. Trimming cost V 1 base and J 4 bases, with 8 bases left between them. The CDR3 bases are TGCGCCAGCAGCTTGCGACAGTCAGAGACCCAGTACTTC. It codes for CASSLRQSETQYF.

The J gene is TRBJ1-2, the V gene TRBV5-5, with 8 bases lining up with TRBD1. V shed 4 bases and J 8 bases; nucleotides not matched to a gene: 10. Germline lookup yields CDR1 SGHKS and CDR2 YYEKEE (reference sequence). The CDR3 extends over 14 amino acids. CDR3 sequence reads: CASSGSQGALGYTF. In DNA form, the CDR3 reads TGTGCCAGCAGCGGAAGTCAGGGGGCGTTAGGCTACACCTTC.

This clonotype was observed a few times. As DNA, the CDR3 is TGTGCCAGCAGCTTACAGATTGCGGCCTCTGGAAACACCATATATTTT. It codes for CASSLQIAASGNTIYF. The genes are TRBV7-2 and TRBJ1-3, with unresolved D. Germline CDR1 is SGHTA and CDR2 is FQGNSA. This CDR3 spans 16 amino acids. V lost 2 bases and J 0 bases, leaving 11 bases between the germline ends.

This clonotype was observed a handful of times. This chain joins TRBV6-2 or TRBV6-3 and TRBJ1-1, with D uncertain. The CDR3 runs 12 residues. Per germline, CDR1 MNHEY and CDR2 SVGEGT. V was trimmed by 6 bases and J by 4 bases, leaving 9 bases between them. CDR3 nucleotides: TGTGCCAGCAGAAGGAGTACCACTGAAGCTTTCTTT. Amino acid sequence: CASRRSTTEAFF.

This clonotype was counted between two and nine times. The gene calls are TRBV7-2 and TRBJ2-3; TRBD2 matches 8 bases. Per the germline V gene, CDR1 is SGHTA and CDR2 is FQGNSA. V lost 5 bases, J lost 2 bases, and 9 bases stayed unmatched. This CDR3 is 16 amino acids long. The CDR3 spells CASSEDSGAPTDTQYF. In DNA, the CDR3 is TGTGCCAGCAGCGAGGATAGCGGGGCCCCCACAGATACGCAGTATTTT.

This clonotype was detected a few times. The J gene is TRBJ2-1, the V gene TRBV5-5; D might be TRBD2 (6 bases). Germline CDR1 SGHKS, CDR2 YYEKEE (reference sequence). The V gene lost 7 bases and the J gene lost 4 bases, with 18 bases spanning the gap. The CDR3 length is 15 residues. CDR3 loop: CASRGGGQPYNEQFF. The CDR3 bases are TGTGCCAGCCGGGGAGGTGGTCAGCCGTACAATGAGCAGTTCTTC. The whole variable domain, filled in from reference TRBV5-5 and TRBJ2-1, reads DAGVTQSPTHLIKTRGQQVTLRCSPISGHKSVSWYQQVLGQGPQFIFQYYEKEERGRGNFPDRFSARQFPNYSSELNVNALLLGDSALYLCASRGGGQPYNEQFFGPGTRLTVL.

Regarding this clonotype: The junction shows a germline mismatch at one end, possibly a read error. The chain recombines TRBV28 with TRBJ2-4, with TRBD1 identical over 9 bases. Germline CDR1 and CDR2: MDHEN and SYDVKM. The CDR3 sequence is 11 residues long. Here the CDR3 reads CASSGRQGVSF. Written as DNA, the CDR3 is TGTGCCAGCAGTGGAAGACAGGGGGTATCCTTC. Combining the CDR3 with reference TRBV28 and TRBJ2-4 gives the whole variable domain DVKVTQSSRYLVKRTGEKVFLECVQDMDHENMFWYRQDPGLGLRLIYFSYDVKMKEKGDIPEGYSVSREKKERFSLILESASTNQTSMYLCASSGRQGVSFGAGTRLSVL.

This clonotype came up many times. The J gene is TRBJ2-7, the V gene TRBV6-5, with D perhaps given as TRBD1 or TRBD2 (5 bases each). Germline V lookup: CDR1 MNHEY, CDR2 SVGAGI. V gave up 4 bases and J gave up 0 bases, with 10 bases separating them. The CDR3 runs 14 residues. The CDR3 DNA follows: TGTGCCAGCAGTTGGGACGGAAGCTCCTACGAGCAGTACTTC. This gives the protein CASSWDGSSYEQYF.

The chain combines TRBV5-6 with TRBJ1-5; a possible D gene is TRBD1 (6 bases). CDR3 size: 12 residues. The V gene's germline CDR1 is SGHDT and CDR2 YYEEEE. Trimming shortened V by 3 bases and J by 11 bases, and 12 bases separated the two germline ends. The chain's CDR3 is CASSYRTATQHF. CDR3 nucleotide sequence: TGTGCCAGCAGCTACCGGACAGCGACCCAGCATTTT.

This clonotype was seen many times. The rearrangement joins TRBV29-1 to TRBJ2-7; tentatively, D is TRBD2 (5 bases). Germline lookup yields CDR1 SQVTM and CDR2 ANQGSEA. The CDR3 extends over 13 amino acids. V was cut by 1 base and J by 3 bases, with 10 bases left in between. The CDR3: CSVEGTRDYEQYF. The CDR3 bases are TGCAGCGTTGAAGGCACTAGGGACTACGAGCAGTACTTC.

This clonotype came up a few times. The chain has TRBV29-1 and TRBJ1-2; D ambiguous. The CDR3 spans 12 residues. Looked up from germline, CDR1 is SQVTM and CDR2 is ANQGSEA. Trimming pared 5 bases from V and 4 bases from J, leaving 11 bases between. CDR3 DNA sequence: TGCAGCGTTTCTTCGAACTTCTATGGCTACACCTTC. Amino acid sequence: CSVSSNFYGYTF.

This clonotype was seen at least ten times. The rearrangement joins TRBV12-3 or TRBV12-4 to TRBJ1-6; no clear D gene. This CDR3 is 14 amino acids long. V was clipped by 5 bases and J by 7 bases, with 12 bases between them. The CDR3 DNA sequence: TGTGCCAGCAGTCCTACGGAGAGGAATTCACCCCTCCACTTT. Translation: CASSPTERNSPLHF.

This clonotype has a count of ten or more. The genes are TRBV12-3 or TRBV12-4 and TRBJ2-7; maybe TRBD1 (6 bases). This CDR3 is 14 amino acids long. V dropped 3 bases and J dropped 1 base, with 10 bases sitting between them. Here the CDR3 reads CASSLDSVSYEQYF. The CDR3, as DNA: TGTGCCAGCAGTTTGGACAGCGTTTCCTACGAGCAGTACTTC.

The chain couples TRBV5-1 to TRBJ1-1; 7 bases are a match to TRBD1. Trimming cost V 4 bases and J 3 bases; bases outside gene matches: 12. Germline values: CDR1 SGHRS, CDR2 YFSETQ. CDR3 size: 16 residues. The CDR3 reads CASSGGQLTSYTEAFF. The CDR3, as DNA: TGCGCCAGCAGCGGGGGACAGCTAACATCCTACACTGAAGCTTTCTTT.

V is TRBV28 and J is TRBJ1-4, with D unresolved. Trimming stripped 7 bases from V and 8 bases from J, with 17 bases between. Germline-derived CDR1 and CDR2 are MDHEN and SYDVKM. The CDR3 contains 14 residues. The CDR3 region is CASNPLGVGEKLFF. For the CDR3, the DNA is TGTGCCAGCAACCCATTGGGAGTTGGGGAAAAACTGTTTTTT.

A few counts support this clonotype. The chain couples TRBV27 to TRBJ1-3, with D possibly matching TRBD1 (5 bases). The CDR3 has 15 residues. V dropped 0 bases and J dropped 2 bases, with 8 bases sitting between them. Germline CDR1 is MNHEY and CDR2 is SMNVEV (reference sequence). The CDR3 DNA is TGTGCCAGCAGTTTATCGGGACGACCTGGAAACACCATATATTTT. Protein: CASSLSGRPGNTIYF.

This clonotype was recorded a few times. The V gene is TRBV5-4, the J gene TRBJ1-4; D is perhaps TRBD1 (5 bases). This CDR3 comprises 16 residues. CDR1 and CDR2 (germline): SGHNT, YYREEE (reference sequence). V lost 4 bases and J 5 bases, leaving 18 bases between the germline ends. The CDR3 protein is CASSPGPGVSNEKLFF. The CDR3 coding sequence is TGTGCCAGCAGCCCGGGACCGGGGGTGTCAAATGAAAAACTGTTTTTT. The full variable domain, rest sourced from reference TRBV5-4 and TRBJ1-4, is ETGVTQSPTHLIKTRGQQVTLRCSSQSGHNTVSWYQQALGQGPQFIFQYYREEENGRGNFPPRFSGLQFPNYSSELNVNALELDDSALYLCASSPGPGVSNEKLFFGSGTQLSVL.

The chain uses TRBV6-2 or TRBV6-3 and TRBJ1-1; a weak D match, TRBD1 (6 bases). Germline V gene sequence: CDR1 MNHEY, CDR2 SVGEGT. This CDR3 comprises 13 residues. With 4 bases removed from V and 7 bases from J, the gap between germline ends came to 13 bases. The CDR3 is CASSFIDRREAFF. The CDR3 nucleotides are TGTGCCAGCAGTTTCATAGACAGGCGTGAAGCTTTCTTT.

V gene TRBV9 combines with J gene TRBJ1-2, with TRBD1 matching over 7 bases. CDR1 and CDR2 from the germline V gene are SGDLS and YYNGEE. J was trimmed by 3 bases and V by 4 bases; bases with no gene match: 9. The CDR3 loop spans 15 amino acids. CDR3 sequence reads: CASSTSDRFYYGYTF. The CDR3 DNA follows: TGTGCCAGCAGCACCTCGGACAGGTTCTACTATGGCTACACCTTC.

This clonotype appeared many times. The chain recombines TRBV5-1 with TRBJ2-1; 10 nucleotides line up with TRBD2. J gave up 4 bases and V 1 base, and 2 bases lay outside the gene matches. Germline CDR1 and CDR2: SGHRS and YFSETQ. The CDR3 totals 15 residues. For the CDR3, the DNA is TGCGCCAGCAGCTTGACTAGCGGGGTTTACAATGAGCAGTTCTTC. It encodes CASSLTSGVYNEQFF.